This TCR beta chain was obtained from a study of control samples from healthy donors and cancer patients. With 7 bases removed from V and 5 bases from J, the gap between germline ends came to 8 bases. CDR3 length: 12 residues. The method was immunoSEQ multiplex PCR; TCRdb's version includes in-frame clones alone and lacks a portion of them. The table records about 79,000 clones, approximately 94% of them present only once. V is TRBV12-3 or TRBV12-4 and J is TRBJ2-2; D remains ambiguous. The sequencing sample was made of PBMCs. This TCR was recovered from a woman in her 40s with lung cancer. The CDR3 DNA follows: TGTGCCAGCATGCCCCGAACCGGGGAGCTGTTTTTT. Translating it yields CASMPRTGELFF.